The 10 T cell receptor beta chains below all came from one sample that was sequenced in a study of human T cells and chemical hapten exposure. Blood, whole and unfractionated, served as the source for total RNA extraction. TCRdb re-analysed the 5' RACE reads in MiXCR, keeping a single row per CDR3 protein. In the table there are roughly 120,000 distinct CDR3 sequences, approximately 19% of which are singletons. These TCRs come from a human donor in good health.

This chain links TRBV12-3 or TRBV12-4 with TRBJ1-2, with D unresolved. There are 13 residues in the CDR3. V was trimmed by 6 bases and J by 2 bases, leaving 10 bases between them. For the CDR3, the DNA is TGTGCCAGCAGCCGCGGGCAGAACTATGGCTACACCTTC. Its protein is CASSRGQNYGYTF.

The J gene is TRBJ2-3, the V gene TRBV28; 7 bases agree with TRBD2. CDR1 and CDR2 from the germline V gene are MDHEN and SYDVKM. The CDR3 has 13 residues. V lost 9 bases to trimming and J lost 3 bases; unmatched junction nucleotides: 6. The chain's CDR3 is CASQRDRTDTQYF. The CDR3 DNA reads TGTGCCAGTCAGCGGGATAGGACAGATACGCAGTATTTT.

This clonotype has a single count. V and J are TRBV19 and TRBJ2-6, with D uncertain. V was shortened by 3 bases and J by 0 bases, with 6 bases between the two germline ends. CDR1 and CDR2 from the germline V gene are LNHDA and SQIVND (reference sequence). The length of the CDR3 is 15 residues. CDR3 nucleotide sequence: TGTGCCAGTAGTATTTCGGACTCTGGGGCCAACGTCCTGACTTTC. This encodes CASSISDSGANVLTF.

In its sample, this clonotype was seen a few times. This chain uses TRBV7-9 with TRBJ2-5; D gene uncertain. This CDR3 is built from 14 residues. CDR1 and CDR2 from the germline V gene are SEHNR and FQNEAQ (reference sequence). V was cut by 5 bases and J by 1 base, with 11 bases left in between. Here the CDR3 reads CASSIPRFQETQYF. The CDR3, as DNA: TGTGCCAGCAGCATCCCCAGGTTCCAAGAGACCCAGTACTTC.

The chain employs TRBV6-5 and TRBJ1-4; 7 nucleotides agree with TRBD1. Germline V gives CDR1 MNHEY, CDR2 SVGAGI. The J segment lost 8 bases and the V segment lost 7 bases, leaving 7 bases of the junction unmatched. This CDR3 is built from 13 residues. In DNA form, the CDR3 reads TGTGCCAGCAAGCGGGACAGCAACGAAAAACTGTTTTTT. Amino acid sequence: CASKRDSNEKLFF.

The CDR3 region has the DNA TGCAGTGCTAGATTTGCGGGCGCACCGGGACAAAGAGCTTTCTTT. Its translation: CSARFAGAPGQRAFF. The chain uses TRBV20-1 and TRBJ1-1; D may be TRBD1 (6 bases). Germline assignment: CDR1 DFQATT and CDR2 SNEGSKA (reference sequence). V lost 2 bases to trimming and J lost 10 bases, with 23 bases between them. This CDR3 is 15 amino acids long.

This sequence joins TRBV4-1 and TRBJ1-6; D remains unclear. This CDR3 spans 18 amino acids. Trimming removed 0 bases at V and 4 bases at J, with 16 bases between. The germline V gene encodes CDR1 MGHRA and CDR2 YSYEKL. CDR3 protein: CASSQDSLVIKYNSPLHF. The CDR3 region has the DNA TGCGCCAGCAGCCAAGATTCATTGGTCATAAAATATAATTCACCCCTCCACTTT.

In its sample, this clonotype was seen a few times. The chain has TRBV6-5 and TRBJ1-5, with D unresolved. The V and J ends lost 6 bases and 4 bases respectively, with 10 bases between them. Germline CDR1 is MNHEY and CDR2 is SVGAGI. This CDR3 has 13 residues. CDR3 amino acids: CASRVTLNQPQHF. The CDR3 coding sequence is TGTGCCAGCAGAGTTACCCTAAATCAGCCCCAGCATTTT.

V gene TRBV11-2 combines with J gene TRBJ2-1; unclear D gene. Germline V gene sequence: CDR1 SGHAT, CDR2 FQNNGV. The V end lost 1 base, the J end lost 8 bases, and 9 bases lay between the germline ends. The CDR3 spans 13 residues. CDR3 amino acids: CASSLVSSHEQFF. The CDR3 DNA reads TGTGCCAGCAGCTTAGTGTCCTCCCATGAGCAGTTCTTC.

In this sample, this clonotype turned up a few times. V and J are TRBV3-1 and TRBJ2-3; D may match TRBD1 or TRBD2 (5 bases each). Trimming stripped 3 bases from V and 2 bases from J, with 9 bases between. The CDR3 runs 14 residues. Germline CDR1 reads LGHDT; CDR2 reads YNNKEL (reference sequence). CDR3 DNA sequence: TGTGCCAGCAGCCAGAGGGGTACCACAGATACGCAGTATTTT. Its translation: CASSQRGTTDTQYF.